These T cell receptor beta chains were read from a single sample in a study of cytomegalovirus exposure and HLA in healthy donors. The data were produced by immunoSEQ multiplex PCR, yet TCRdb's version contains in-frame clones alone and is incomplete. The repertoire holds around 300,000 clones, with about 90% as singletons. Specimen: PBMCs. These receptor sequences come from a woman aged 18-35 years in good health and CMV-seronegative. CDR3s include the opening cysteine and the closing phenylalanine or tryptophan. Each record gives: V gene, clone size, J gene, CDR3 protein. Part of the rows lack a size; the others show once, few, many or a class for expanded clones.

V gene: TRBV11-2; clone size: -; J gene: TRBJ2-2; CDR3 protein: CASSLDWNTGELFF
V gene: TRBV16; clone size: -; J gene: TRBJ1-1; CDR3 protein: CASSLRGILNTEAFF
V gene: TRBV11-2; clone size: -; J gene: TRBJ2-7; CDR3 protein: CASSLQLAGEQYF
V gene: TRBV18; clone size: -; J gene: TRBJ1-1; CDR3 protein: CASSIRGQAVTEAFF
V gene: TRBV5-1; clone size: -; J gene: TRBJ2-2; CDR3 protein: CASNSGQGNTGELFF
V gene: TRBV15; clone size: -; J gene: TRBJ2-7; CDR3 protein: CATSRGGLAGATSYEQYF
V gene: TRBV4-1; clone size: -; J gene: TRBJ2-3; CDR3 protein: CASSQARRGGGATDTQYF
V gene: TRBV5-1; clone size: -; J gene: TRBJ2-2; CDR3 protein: CASSLDRFAGELFF
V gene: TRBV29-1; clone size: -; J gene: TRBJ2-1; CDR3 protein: CSVHLPPPGLAFNEQFF
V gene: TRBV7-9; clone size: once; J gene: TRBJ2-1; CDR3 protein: CASSLWQGFNEQFF
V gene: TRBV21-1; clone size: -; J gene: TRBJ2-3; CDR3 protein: CASSSPGGTDTQYF
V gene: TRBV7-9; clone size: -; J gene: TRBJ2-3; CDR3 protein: CASTQRGGTDTQYF
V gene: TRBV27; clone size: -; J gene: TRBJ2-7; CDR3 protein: CASSLTTGARGEQYF
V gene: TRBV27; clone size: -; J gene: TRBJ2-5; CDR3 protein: CASSLQGAKETQYF
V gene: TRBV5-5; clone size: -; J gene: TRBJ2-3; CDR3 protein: CASSRGDVSTDTQYF
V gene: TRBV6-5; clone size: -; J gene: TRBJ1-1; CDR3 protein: CASRGQGANTEAFF
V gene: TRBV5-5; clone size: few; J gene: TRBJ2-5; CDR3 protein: CASSLGLAGGLGETQYF
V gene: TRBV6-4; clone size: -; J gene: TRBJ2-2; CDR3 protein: CASSELAGETGELFF